This T cell receptor (beta chain) emerged from a study of T cells in Graves' hyperthyroidism and ophthalmopathy (dated by TCRdb to about 2019). Notes on the research overall: Peripheral blood was sampled at the time of initial diagnosis, prior to any treatment. A discovery cohort of about 100 patients, about 44 with Graves' ophthalmopathy and 55 to 60 with stable Graves' hyperthyroidism, was used to find distinguishing TCR V-J signatures. An independent validation cohort of around 19 hyperthyroidism patients and about 16 patients who later progressed to ophthalmopathy tested prospective prediction of ophthalmopathy. The 100 discovery patients were randomly divided into training and test sets at a 7:3 ratio. In roughly six Graves' hyperthyroidism patients, the study also compared T-cell repertoires from thyroid tissue with T-cell repertoires from blood. Once sampling was done, hyperthyroidism patients were given methimazole at a starting dose of 30 mg daily, whereas ophthalmopathy patients were given high-dose intravenous methylprednisolone. According to the paper, TCR Vbeta CDR3 sequencing was carried out on approximately 140 peripheral blood samples, which came from 40 to 45 ophthalmopathy, 75 to 80 hyperthyroidism and about 17 progressor patients.

Findings and caveats that apply to the study as a whole: Sample size was not statistically predetermined, and blinding of investigators to group allocation was not performed. In validation, the model predicted progression to ophthalmopathy with over 65% sensitivity and about 73% specificity, a median of 6.5 months before onset. A 13 V-J signature model separated ophthalmopathy from stable hyperthyroidism, with just over 85% sensitivity and 81% to 83% specificity in cross-validation and 80%/75% in testing. Most expanded thyroid clonotypes (frequency above 0.001) were also found in blood, which suggests that blood repertoires may mirror thyroid immune responses.

V is cut by 0 bases and J by 0 bases, and the space between the germline ends is 6 bases. The CDR3 runs 16 residues from the cysteine to the phenylalanine. Solely the CDR3 DNA is kept, with 48 bases framed from the first base. Based on the germline V gene, the CDR1 and CDR2 sequences are MDHEN and SYDVKM. Comment on this clonotype: The antigen this receptor binds is unknown. Per-base quality was not reported, and no clone a single base away is much larger than it.

Graves' hyperthyroidism was defined as stable when no progression to ophthalmopathy occurred over 18 months of follow-up. Hyperthyroidism patients were newly diagnosed, had a disease duration of under 2 months, and were aged 18 to 65 years. Exclusion was applied to patients with uncontrolled infections, other autoimmune diseases, pregnancy or lactation. Diagnoses were established on the basis of clinical symptoms, serum thyroxine and TRAb, thyroid ultrasound, and orbital computed tomography. PBMCs were isolated from roughly 10 ml of fresh peripheral blood by Ficoll-Paque density gradient centrifugation. Total RNA was extracted using Trizol reagent, and RNA quality was assessed on an Agilent 2100 Bioanalyzer. The TCR beta CDR3 regions were amplified from RNA transcripts. The first round of RT-PCR for the TCR CDR3 was performed with the HTBI primer set and the Qiagen OneStep RT-PCR kit. Libraries were constructed in a second round of multiplex PCR, after which size selection and purification were performed. The libraries were sequenced on an Illumina HiSeq2000 using paired-end 100 bp reads. Regarding the original processing steps: SOAPnuke was used to process the raw data, removing reads that contained adapters or uncalled bases, had a mean Phred below 15, or lacked an exact match to the constant primer or identifier. High-quality paired reads were merged using COPE v1.2.5, and each unique nucleotide sequence was defined as a clonotype. MiTCR v1.1 was used to align clonotypes to the IMGT TRBV, TRBD and TRBJ reference segments. Only V-J combinations with frequency above 0.0001, covering about 99% of repertoires, were analysed. A TCS score was defined as the ratio between F50 (clonal expansion) and ExV (chaos), using BLOSUM62-based TCRdist between CDR3 peptides within each V-J. Welch's t-statistics and random forest reduced 500 to 650 V-J features to under 15, which were used in a naive Bayes classifier (R e1071). In-frame beta chains were kept once TCRdb had trimmed the public reads at Q25 with fastp and called clones with MiXCR. Each CDR3 protein appears once, grouped with its most common genes and DNA. What appears here as the V and J calls and clone size reflects TCRdb's work, not the paper's. In all, the sample holds 350,000 to 400,000 distinct CDR3 sequences, and more than 12% of those were seen once. Together, the top ten hold approximately 30% of the sample.

This receptor was obtained from a woman aged 25 to 39 with Graves' hyperthyroidism. Here the chain combines TRBV28 and TRBJ2-6; too little of a D gene remains to name it. Sequencing was done on a sample of blood. The sequence in DNA is TGTGCCAGCAGTTTATGGGGGTCCTCTGGGGCCAACGTCCTGACTTTC. Translated, it gives CASSLWGSSGANVLTF.